This T cell receptor beta chain was captured in a study of spatial heterogeneity in lung cancer (dated by TCRdb to the late 2010s). With regard to the full study: More beta-chain than alpha-chain transcripts were consistently detected, likely reflecting higher beta-chain transcript abundance. In the raw uncorrected reads, each unique combination of TCR and UMI appeared more than ten times on average. The study quantitatively compared TCR alpha and beta repertoires across multiple tumor regions, matched nontumor lung and blood in non-small cell lung cancer. The study linked features of the TCR repertoire to counts of nonsynonymous mutations, which were determined by whole-exome sequencing of tumor tissue. At surgery, both alpha and beta chains were TCR-sequenced in 200 to 250 tumor regions, fewer than 80 matched nontumor lung samples and around 50 PBMC samples. Overall study results and their limits: Confirming at a functional level the hypothesis that regional TCRs recognize regional mutations was considered to require additional single-cell paired TCR alpha and beta sequencing. Ubiquitous expanded tumor TCRs were detected in blood more often at tumor resection than at routine follow-up.

The time point label here, explained by the study, means: sample taken at primary tumor resection. Without any cell sorting, TCR sequencing was performed on whole RNA extracted either from tumor and nontumor lung tissue or from cryopreserved PBMC samples. The donors were 65 to 90 patients from the lung TRACERx cohort who had early-stage, untreated non-small cell lung cancer. A patient was chosen for TCR sequencing only when enough RNA was available from at least two tumor regions. The table lists this clonotype with many counts. The clone's antigen remains unknown. Base quality data are lacking; no much larger clone is found one base away. Library preparation was by 5' RACE. Sequencing took place on a NextSeq 500. To allow correction of PCR and sequencing errors, the TCR library protocol tagged every TCR cDNA molecule with a unique molecular identifier. Per the original workflow: TCR identification, UMI-based error correction and CDR3 extraction were all carried out with Decombinator tools. Expanded TCRs were defined as those above a frequency of 2 per 1,000, corresponding to the top 1% of the tumor frequency distribution. Renyi diversity was computed with the R vegan package after each repertoire had been subsampled 100 times to 5,000 TCRs. To build CDR3 similarity networks, amino acid triplet string-kernel similarity was used, and CDR3s were connected when their pairwise similarity was above 0.82. TCRdb took the public reads, trimmed them with fastp at Q25, ran MiXCR for clone calling and kept in-frame beta chains. CDR3 protein duplicates are merged, each entry listing the most common genes and DNA. The V and J calls come from TCRdb's annotation, not from the publication. A total of about 40,000 distinct CDR3 sequences appear in this sample, around 5.5% of them only once. The top ten clonotypes cover less than 30% of the sample.

Clipping removes 5 bases from V and 6 bases from J, with 6 as the unmatched junction base count. CDR3 length: 13 amino acids, cysteine to phenylalanine. Only the CDR3 DNA stays, 39 bases, in frame from base 1. Via the germline V gene (reference sequence), CDR1 is GTSNPN and CDR2 SVGIG. The TCR comes from a female donor with early-stage non-small cell lung cancer. The material was PBMCs, obtained at surgery. This sequence uses TRBV30 and TRBJ1-5; 8 bases in between match TRBD1. The CDR3: CAWADREGQPQHF. The nucleotide sequence reads TGTGCCTGGGCGGACAGGGAGGGTCAGCCCCAGCATTTT.